This T cell receptor beta chain stems from a study of beta chain features in type 1 diabetes. By way of CD45RO/CCR7/CD25/CD127/CD95/CD27, the CD4+ regulatory, stem cell-like memory, central memory and naive cells were sorted. V was pared by 5 bases and J by 1 base, with 9 bases of the junction left unmatched. CDR3 length equals 17 residues. Germline V gene lookup returns CDR1 KGHSH and CDR2 LQKENI. All of the isolated RNA was reverse transcribed, so expressed TCRB transcripts were sequenced. Profiling relied on immunoSEQ multiplex PCR, and the TCRdb table lists in-frame clones only, not all of them. The sample lists approximately 380,000 clones; approximately 15% were seen once.

This chain uses TRBV18 with TRBJ2-5; 11 nucleotides match TRBD2. The TCR sequence derives from a woman younger than 35 in good health. The sample consisted of naive CD4+ T cells from blood. As DNA, the CDR3 is TGTGCCAGCTCAGTACTTCCCGGGACTAGCGGCCAAGAGACCCAGTACTTC. Its translation: CASSVLPGTSGQETQYF.